The rows below give T cell receptor beta chains drawn from one sample of a study of blood T cell repertoires in COVID-19. Data came from immunoSEQ multiplex PCR; TCRdb stores just in-frame clones and leaves some out. In the table there are around 190,000 clones, around 80% of which are singletons. The sample consisted of peripheral blood. These receptors were collected from a human donor in a cohort sampled during active COVID-19. The CDR3 runs from the conserved cysteine through the conserved F or W. Each record gives: J gene, V gene, clone size, D gene, CDR3 protein, CDR3 DNA. The D gene is left open where the match is weak. The size of a clone is reported for some rows only, either as once, few or many, or as a class for expanded clones.

TRBJ2-7,TRBV6-6,.,TRBD2,CASSYLSSGRAYEQYF,TGTGCCAGCAGTTACCTATCTAGCGGGAGGGCCTACGAGCAGTACTTC
TRBJ1-1,TRBV5-1,.,.,CASSLVWAGNTEAFF,TGCGCCAGCAGCTTGGTTTGGGCAGGGAACACTGAAGCTTTCTTT
TRBJ1-5,TRBV2,.,TRBD1,CATQSRQGGASNQPQHF,TGTGCCACCCAGTCTCGACAGGGAGGTGCTAGCAATCAGCCCCAGCATTTT
TRBJ2-3,TRBV12-3/TRBV12-4,.,.,CASSLRGTQYF,TGTGCCAGCAGTTTACGAGGTACGCAGTATTTT
TRBJ2-5,TRBV18,once,TRBD1,CASSLGQGETQYF,TGTGCCAGCTCACTAGGACAGGGAGAGACCCAGTACTTC
TRBJ1-1,TRBV19,.,TRBD1,CATRQGHWGAEAFF,TGTGCCACTAGACAGGGGCATTGGGGAGCTGAAGCTTTCTTT
TRBJ2-5,TRBV6-1,.,TRBD1,CASSASTGQGQETQYF,TGTGCCAGCAGTGCGTCGACGGGACAGGGACAAGAGACCCAGTACTTC
TRBJ2-5,TRBV11-2,.,TRBD1,CASSPVRDRGPETQYF,TGTGCCAGCAGCCCCGTCCGGGACAGGGGGCCAGAGACCCAGTACTTC
TRBJ1-6,TRBV7-2,.,.,CASSLGPGNNSPLHF,TGTGCCAGCAGCTTGGGCCCGGGGAATAATTCACCCCTCCACTTT
TRBJ2-1,TRBV6-4,.,TRBD2,CASSQAGESYNEQFF,TGTGCCAGCAGCCAAGCGGGAGAATCCTACAATGAGCAGTTCTTC
TRBJ2-7,TRBV4-1,once,TRBD1,CASSQEPPTGITYEQYF,TGCGCCAGCAGCCAAGAGCCACCGACAGGGATAACCTACGAGCAGTACTTC
TRBJ1-1,TRBV4-2,.,.,CASSQDDRNTEAFF,TGTGCCAGCAGCCAAGATGACAGGAACACTGAAGCTTTCTTT
TRBJ2-1,TRBV2,once,TRBD2,CASTRAPSGSSYNEQFF,TGTGCCAGCACCCGGGCCCCGAGCGGGAGCTCCTACAATGAGCAGTTCTTC
TRBJ2-7,TRBV18,.,.,CASSPRLAARGEQYF,TGTGCCAGCTCACCTCGACTAGCTGCAAGGGGGGAGCAGTACTTC
TRBJ2-2,TRBV11-2,.,.,CASSLGRQLGGELFF,TGTGCCAGCAGCTTAGGGCGGCAGTTGGGCGGGGAGCTGTTTTTT
TRBJ2-2,TRBV19,.,.,CASSIAASSGTGELFF,TGTGCCAGTAGTATCGCGGCTAGCTCGGGCACCGGGGAGCTGTTTTTT
TRBJ2-5,TRBV7-2,.,TRBD1,CASSYQQRGRETQYF,TGTGCCAGCAGCTATCAACAAAGGGGGCGAGAGACCCAGTACTTC
TRBJ2-2,TRBV2,.,TRBD2,CAIPGGETYPGELFF,TGTGCCATCCCGGGGGGGGAAACGTATCCCGGGGAGCTGTTTTTT
TRBJ2-5,TRBV5-1,.,TRBD1,CASSSQGASETQYF,TGCGCCAGCAGCTCGCAGGGGGCCAGCGAGACCCAGTACTTC
TRBJ2-7,TRBV29-1,once,TRBD2,CSVVGSGRGSYEQYF,TGCAGCGTTGTAGGAAGCGGGAGGGGGTCCTACGAGCAGTACTTC
TRBJ2-1,TRBV27,.,.,CASSLSALGPPGNEQFF,TGTGCCAGCAGTTTATCGGCCTTGGGCCCCCCTGGGAATGAGCAGTTCTTC
TRBJ1-1,TRBV2,.,.,CASRMVEEAFF,TGTGCCAGCAGAATGGTCGAGGAAGCTTTCTTT
TRBJ1-2,TRBV4-1,.,.,CASSHPRQGRRTGYTF,TGCGCCAGCAGCCACCCGAGGCAGGGCCGCAGGACCGGCTACACCTTC
TRBJ2-7,TRBV5-5,.,.,CASSLARLAYTYEQYF,TGTGCCAGCAGCTTGGCCCGGCTAGCGTATACCTACGAGCAGTACTTC
TRBJ2-5,TRBV19,.,TRBD1,CASSTHGQGLFETQYF,TGTGCCAGTAGTACCCACGGACAGGGGTTATTCGAGACCCAGTACTTC
TRBJ2-7,TRBV24-1,.,TRBD2,CATSDSGLAGGGAPEQYF,TGTGCCACCAGTGACTCCGGACTAGCGGGAGGAGGTGCCCCAGAGCAGTACTTC
TRBJ2-3,TRBV7-2,.,TRBD2,CASSLGSGRAQDTQYF,TGTGCCAGCAGCTTAGGTAGCGGGAGGGCCCAAGATACGCAGTATTTT
TRBJ1-4,TRBV4-1,once,.,CASSQRGEGSTNEKLFF,TGCGCCAGCAGCCAAAGAGGGGAGGGATCAACTAATGAAAAACTGTTTTTT
TRBJ1-4,TRBV5-1,.,.,CASRPTGLLWEKLFF,TGCGCCAGCAGGCCAACAGGGTTGCTGTGGGAAAAACTGTTTTTT
TRBJ1-2,TRBV10-2,.,.,CASSESMITFYGYTF,TGCGCCAGCAGTGAGTCGATGATAACATTCTATGGCTACACCTTC
TRBJ2-7,TRBV6-5,.,TRBD1,CASSTDRGRGYEQYF,TGTGCCAGCAGTACGGACAGGGGGCGGGGGTACGAGCAGTACTTC
TRBJ2-1,TRBV19,.,TRBD2,CASSRLAGGRNEQFF,TGTGCCAGTAGTCGACTAGCGGGAGGAAGGAATGAGCAGTTCTTC
TRBJ1-1,TRBV5-1,.,.,CASSSAGGWAEAFF,TGCGCCAGCAGCTCGGCAGGAGGATGGGCTGAAGCTTTCTTT
TRBJ2-3,TRBV7-2,.,TRBD2,CASSLRLAVSTDTQYF,TGTGCCAGCAGCTTAAGGCTAGCGGTTAGCACAGATACGCAGTATTTT
TRBJ1-6,TRBV19,.,TRBD1,CASSRDRDNSPLHF,TGTGCCAGTAGCCGGGACAGGGATAATTCACCCCTCCACTTT
TRBJ2-3,TRBV11-2,.,TRBD2,CASSLGGGLTSTDTQYF,TGTGCCAGCAGCTTAGGGGGGGGTTTAACTAGCACAGATACGCAGTATTTT
TRBJ2-1,TRBV28,.,TRBD2,CASSFQRERGHEQFF,TGTGCCAGCAGTTTTCAGCGGGAGAGGGGCCATGAGCAGTTCTTC
TRBJ1-5,TRBV7-8,once,.,CASSYGSTRGNQPQHF,TGTGCCAGCAGCTATGGGAGCACCAGAGGGAATCAGCCCCAGCATTTT
TRBJ2-5,TRBV27,.,TRBD1,CASSPGGIFFRETQYF,TGTGCCAGCAGTCCAGGGGGAATCTTTTTTAGGGAGACCCAGTACTTC
TRBJ1-1,TRBV7-2,.,TRBD1,CASSSQGEGTEAFF,TGTGCCAGCAGCTCTCAGGGGGAAGGAACTGAAGCTTTCTTT
TRBJ2-1,TRBV14,.,TRBD2,CASSQGTSGREQFF,TGTGCCAGCAGCCAAGGGACTAGCGGCCGTGAGCAGTTCTTC
TRBJ2-7,TRBV13,.,TRBD2,CASSLGFTSGKYEQYF,TGTGCCAGCAGCTTAGGCTTCACTAGCGGGAAATACGAGCAGTACTTC
TRBJ1-1,TRBV7-6,.,.,CASSSLQGKAEAFF,TGTGCCAGCAGCTCATTGCAGGGAAAGGCTGAAGCTTTCTTT
TRBJ1-1,TRBV11-2,.,.,CASRGRVLNTEAFF,TGTGCCAGCAGGGGCAGGGTTTTGAACACTGAAGCTTTCTTT
TRBJ1-2,TRBV28,.,.,CASSWLNYGYTF,TGTGCCAGCAGTTGGCTTAACTATGGCTACACCTTC
TRBJ2-1,TRBV5-1,.,.,CASSLRTGSSYNEQFF,TGCGCCAGCAGCTTGCGCACAGGAAGCTCCTACAATGAGCAGTTCTTC
TRBJ2-7,TRBV5-4,few,TRBD1,CASSLRTGSYEQYF,TGTGCCAGCAGCCTAAGGACAGGGTCCTACGAGCAGTACTTC
TRBJ1-2,TRBV12-3/TRBV12-4,.,.,CASSRGNYGYTF,TGTGCCAGCAGTCGGGGAAACTATGGCTACACCTTC
TRBJ1-1,TRBV18,once,.,CASSRQGMDTEAFF,TGTGCCAGCTCACGTCAGGGTATGGACACTGAAGCTTTCTTT
TRBJ2-2,TRBV19,.,TRBD2,CASIAGAGTGELFF,TGTGCCAGTATAGCGGGAGCGGGCACCGGGGAGCTGTTTTTT
TRBJ1-3,TRBV28,.,.,CASSPANRFGNTIYF,TGTGCCAGCAGTCCGGCCAACAGGTTTGGAAACACCATATATTTT
TRBJ1-4,TRBV9,.,.,CASSVDSGNEKLFF,TGTGCCAGCAGCGTAGACAGTGGTAATGAAAAACTGTTTTTT